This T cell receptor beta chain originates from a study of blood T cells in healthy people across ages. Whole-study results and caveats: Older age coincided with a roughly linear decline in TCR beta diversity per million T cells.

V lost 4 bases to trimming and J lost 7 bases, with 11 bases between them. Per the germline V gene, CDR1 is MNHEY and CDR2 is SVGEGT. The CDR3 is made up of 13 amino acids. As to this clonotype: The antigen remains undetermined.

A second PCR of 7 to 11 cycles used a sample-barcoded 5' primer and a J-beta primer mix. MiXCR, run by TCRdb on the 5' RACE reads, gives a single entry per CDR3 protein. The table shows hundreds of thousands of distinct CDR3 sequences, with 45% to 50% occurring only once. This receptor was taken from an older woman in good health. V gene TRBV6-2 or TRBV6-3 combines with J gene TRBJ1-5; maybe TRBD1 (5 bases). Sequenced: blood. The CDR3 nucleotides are TGTGCCAGCAGTTCTGCGGGGCTCCAGCCCCAGCATTTT. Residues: CASSSAGLQPQHF.